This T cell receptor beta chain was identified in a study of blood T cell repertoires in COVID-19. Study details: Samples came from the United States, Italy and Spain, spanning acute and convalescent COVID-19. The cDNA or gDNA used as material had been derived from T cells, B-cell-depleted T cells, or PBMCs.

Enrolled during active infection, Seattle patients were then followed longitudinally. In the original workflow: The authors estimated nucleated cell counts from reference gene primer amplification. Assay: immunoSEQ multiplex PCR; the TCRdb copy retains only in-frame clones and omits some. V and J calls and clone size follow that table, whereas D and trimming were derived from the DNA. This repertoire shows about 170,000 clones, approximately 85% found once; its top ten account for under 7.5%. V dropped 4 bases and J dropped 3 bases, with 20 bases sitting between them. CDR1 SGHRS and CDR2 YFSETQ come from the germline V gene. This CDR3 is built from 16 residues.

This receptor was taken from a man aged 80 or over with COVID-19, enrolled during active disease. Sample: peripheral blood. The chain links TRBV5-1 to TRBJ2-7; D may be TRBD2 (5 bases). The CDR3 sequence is CASSTSPGVGFYEQYF. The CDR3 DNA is TGCGCCAGCAGCACCTCCCCCGGGGTGGGCTTCTACGAGCAGTACTTC. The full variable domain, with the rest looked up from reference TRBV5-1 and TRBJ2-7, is KAGVTQTPRYLIKTRGQQVTLSCSPISGHRSVSWYQQTPGQGLQFLFEYFSETQRNKGNFPGRFSGRQFSNSRSEMNVSTLELGDSALYLCASSTSPGVGFYEQYFGPGTRLTVT.